The 8 T cell receptor beta chains in this list originate from one sample, sequenced in a study of response to subunit inactivated influenza vaccine. TCRdb itself ran the RT-PCR reads through MiXCR, one entry per CDR3 protein. The sample contains some 520,000 distinct CDR3 sequences, approximately 15% of which appear only once. The material sequenced was CD4+ T cells sorted from PBMCs, taken less than 30 months after vaccination. The receptors derive from a man in his fifties or sixties who received an inactivated influenza vaccine.

Details on this clonotype: Mismatch with germline at one junction end may stem from a read error. This chain uses TRBV7-9 with TRBJ2-7; D is unclear. This CDR3 is built from 12 residues. Germline CDR1 is SEHNR and CDR2 is FQNEAQ (reference sequence). The CDR3 coding sequence is TGTGCCAGCACGACCGGTTCGCGGTCTTTGCACTTC. Its protein product is CASTTGSRSLHF.

The sample holds a few counts of this clonotype. This rearrangement joins TRBV15 to TRBJ1-3; D perhaps matches TRBD1 (5 bases). The CDR3 extends over 16 amino acids. Between the trimmed V and J ends, which lost 3 bases and 0 bases, there was a span of 12 bases. CDR1 and CDR2 (germline): LNHNV, YYDKDF (reference sequence). CDR3 region: CATSSGTRSSGNTIYF. CDR3 in DNA: TGTGCCACCAGCAGTGGGACCCGAAGCTCTGGAAACACCATATATTTT.

This clonotype was seen a handful of times. This chain links TRBV7-2 with TRBJ2-7; a weak D match, TRBD2 (6 bases). Germline V lookup: CDR1 SGHTA, CDR2 FQGNSA. The CDR3 covers 15 residues. Trimming removed 4 bases at V and 6 bases at J, with 19 bases between. CDR3 bases: TGTGCCAGCAGCTGGAGCCGGGACTTCGATTCCGAGCAGTACTTC. Protein product: CASSWSRDFDSEQYF.

The genes are TRBV5-6 and TRBJ2-3, with D possibly called TRBD1 or TRBD2 (5 bases each). V dropped 2 bases and J dropped 2 bases, with 12 bases sitting between them. The germline V gene encodes CDR1 SGHDT and CDR2 YYEEEE. CDR3 length: 15 residues. The CDR3 sequence: CASSFTGDLTDTQYF. The CDR3 DNA reads TGTGCCAGCAGCTTTACCGGGGACCTCACAGATACGCAGTATTTT.

The chain is built from TRBV2 and TRBJ2-5; TRBD1 is a possible D gene (5 bases). Per the germline V gene, CDR1 is SNHLY and CDR2 is FYNNEI. This CDR3 is built from 14 residues. V was cut by 2 bases and J by 5 bases, with 12 bases left in between. The CDR3 is CASSEQGVKETQYF. CDR3 nucleotide sequence: TGTGCCAGCAGTGAACAGGGTGTGAAGGAGACCCAGTACTTC.

The V gene is TRBV5-8, the J gene TRBJ2-2; TRBD2 might be the D (6 bases). Germline CDR1 is SGHTS and CDR2 is YDEGEE. The V gene lost 6 bases and the J gene lost 4 bases, with 13 bases spanning the gap. This CDR3 contains 14 residues. In DNA form, the CDR3 reads TGTGCCAGCACCGTCGGGGGAGGCACCGGGGAGCTGTTTTTT. Its translation is CASTVGGGTGELFF.

This clonotype appeared a few times. The rearrangement uses TRBV20-1 and TRBJ1-4; D unresolved. V lost 3 bases and J lost 7, with 3 bases in between. This CDR3 is built from 10 residues. The germline V gene encodes CDR1 DFQATT and CDR2 SNEGSKA (reference sequence). As DNA, the CDR3 is TGCAGTGCTAGGAGTGAAAAACTGTTTTTT. Its protein product is CSARSEKLFF.

A note on this clonotype: The CDR3 ends on some other residue instead of the conserved phenylalanine or tryptophan, so this is likely a read error. The DNA is left out, because the CDR3 cannot be placed on it with certainty; the CDR3 is given as TCRdb lists it. The chain combines TRBV10-3 with TRBJ2-5; TRBD2, the table's D call, was not compared with the DNA. The CDR3 length equals 13 residues, ends included. From germline, CDR1 is ENHRY and CDR2 SYGVKD. The CDR3 sequence: CATGLAGGPAISV.